These T cell receptor beta chains were read from a single sample in a study of T cell responses to AZD1222 COVID-19 vaccine. Here immunoSEQ multiplex PCR was the method, and the copy in TCRdb shows in-frame clones only, minus some. Of 170,000 or so clones in the sample, just over 90% are singletons; the top ten hold about 2.6%. Sequencing used peripheral blood, obtained on day 0 of AZD1222 vaccination. Receptor source: an adult in good health. The CDR3 runs from the conserved cysteine through the conserved F or W. The order of the fields is J gene, V gene, D gene, clone size, CDR3 DNA, CDR3 protein. D genes are given only for firm matches. Clone size is stated in some rows and not others, as once, few, many or a class when expanded.

TRBJ1-4,TRBV19,NA,NA,TGTGCCAGTAGTTCCATAGGTGAAAAACTGTTTTTT,CASSSIGEKLFF
TRBJ1-3,TRBV4-1,NA,NA,TGCGCCAGCAGCCAAGCCGGAAACACCATATATTTT,CASSQAGNTIYF
TRBJ2-7,TRBV6-2/TRBV6-3,NA,NA,TGTGCCAGCAGTTACCGGGCTTCACAGGGCCTTGGCGAGCAGTACTTC,CASSYRASQGLGEQYF
TRBJ2-3,TRBV6-4,NA,NA,TGTGCCAGCAGTGATGGGCAGGGCTCCGTAGATACGCAGTATTTT,CASSDGQGSVDTQYF
TRBJ2-5,TRBV6-1,NA,NA,TGTGCCAGCAGTGATTTGAAAATTCCACGACCTGTTTTCGAGACCCAGTACTTC,CASSDLKIPRPVFETQYF
TRBJ1-2,TRBV15,NA,NA,TGTGCCACCAGAAAAGCCCAGGGTGGGAACTATGGCTACACCTTC,CATRKAQGGNYGYTF
TRBJ1-2,TRBV20-1,NA,once,TGCAGTGCTTCGCAGAATGGCTACACCTTC,CSASQNGYTF
TRBJ1-1,TRBV7-8,NA,once,TGTGCCAGCAGCTTAGCGAGTCTGGGGACTGAAGCTTTCTTT,CASSLASLGTEAFF
TRBJ2-5,TRBV5-1,TRBD1,NA,TGCGCCAGCAGCTTGACAGGGGAAGAGACCCAGTACTTC,CASSLTGEETQYF
TRBJ2-1,TRBV4-3,TRBD2,NA,TGCGCCAGCAGCCTCATTCAGGGAGGGTACAATGAGCAGTTCTTC,CASSLIQGGYNEQFF
TRBJ1-2,TRBV6-5,TRBD1,NA,TGTGCCAGCACATTGACAGGGGGCTTTCATGGCTACACCTTC,CASTLTGGFHGYTF
TRBJ2-1,TRBV15,NA,NA,TGTGCCACCAGCATGGGGCGGGGAGAGCAGTTCTTC,CATSMGRGEQFF
TRBJ1-2,TRBV27,NA,NA,TGTGCCAGCAGTCCCCGGAGAGGGAACTATGGCTACACCTTC,CASSPRRGNYGYTF
TRBJ1-2,TRBV6-5,TRBD1,NA,TGTGCCATCTCACGGGGGTCGGGACAGGGCTATGGCTACACCTTC,CAISRGSGQGYGYTF
TRBJ1-2,TRBV5-1,TRBD1,NA,TGCGCCAGCAGCTTGCGGGACAGAACTAACTATGGCTACACCTTC,CASSLRDRTNYGYTF
TRBJ1-2,TRBV3-1/TRBV3-2,NA,NA,TGTGCCAGCAGCCACACAGGAGGCTACACCTTC,CASSHTGGYTF
TRBJ2-5,TRBV7-6,TRBD2,NA,TGTGCCAGCAGCCCCGGGACTAGCGGGTGGGAGACCCAGTACTTC,CASSPGTSGWETQYF
TRBJ2-1,TRBV9,TRBD2,NA,TGTGCCAGCAGCGTAGCTTCGGCTAGCGGGGGGGACAATGAGCAGTTCTTC,CASSVASASGGDNEQFF
TRBJ2-3,TRBV7-2,TRBD2,few,TGTGCCAGCAGCTTCCGGCTTGCTAGCGGGGGGGCGGGTACGCAGTATTTT,CASSFRLASGGAGTQYF
TRBJ1-5,TRBV21-1,NA,NA,TGTGCCAGCAGCAAGCAAGCCCGGGACAGGGGCAATCAGCCCCAGCATTTT,CASSKQARDRGNQPQHF
TRBJ2-7,TRBV7-2,NA,NA,TGTGCCAGCAGCTTAGGGTGGGAGGATACCTACGAGCAGTACTTC,CASSLGWEDTYEQYF
TRBJ1-1,TRBV7-2,NA,NA,TGTGCCAGCAGCTTAGCCCGATTCGGAGCTTTCTTT,CASSLARFGAFF
TRBJ1-6,TRBV6-5,NA,NA,TGTGCCAGCAGTCCAGCCTATAATTCACCCCTCCACTTT,CASSPAYNSPLHF
TRBJ2-3,TRBV6-2/TRBV6-3,NA,NA,TGTGCCAGCAGTCCGGAGTGGGAACCCACAGATACGCAGTATTTT,CASSPEWEPTDTQYF
TRBJ1-2,TRBV27,NA,NA,TGTGCCAGCAGTTTGTCGGGGAACTATGGCTACACCTTC,CASSLSGNYGYTF
TRBJ2-7,TRBV27,NA,NA,TGTGCCAGCAGTCTAGTGGGGGGTCGCGAGCAGTACTTC,CASSLVGGREQYF
TRBJ2-2,TRBV3-1/TRBV3-2,NA,NA,TGTGCCAGCAGCCAAGTATTACTGACCGCCGGGGAGCTGTTTTTT,CASSQVLLTAGELFF
TRBJ2-5,TRBV2,TRBD2,once,TGTGCCAGCAGTGAATGGGGGACTAGCGGAGAGACCCAGTACTTC,CASSEWGTSGETQYF
TRBJ2-7,TRBV5-1,TRBD1,NA,TGCGCCAGCAGCTCTGGGACAGCCTACGAGCAGTACTTC,CASSSGTAYEQYF
TRBJ1-1,TRBV27,NA,NA,TGTGCCAGCAGTCCCCATGCCGGGCTGAACACTGAAGCTTTCTTT,CASSPHAGLNTEAFF
TRBJ1-6,TRBV4-3,TRBD1,NA,TGCGCCAGCAGCCAACGGGACAGGGGGAATTCACCCCTCCACTTT,CASSQRDRGNSPLHF
TRBJ2-2,TRBV7-9,NA,NA,TGTGCCAGCAGCTTAGGCGGCACCGGGGAGCTGTTTTTT,CASSLGGTGELFF
TRBJ2-2,TRBV7-3,TRBD1,NA,TGTGCCAGCAGCCCAACCGGGACAGCAAACACCGGGGAGCTGTTTTTT,CASSPTGTANTGELFF
TRBJ2-3,TRBV14,NA,NA,TGTGCCAGCAGCCAGGCTAGAGGTACAGATACGCAGTATTTT,CASSQARGTDTQYF
TRBJ2-6,TRBV19,NA,few,TGTGCCAGTAGTATCCTTCAGGGGTCCGGGGCCAACGTCCTGACTTTC,CASSILQGSGANVLTF
TRBJ1-2,TRBV7-2,NA,NA,TGTGCCAGCAGCTTAGCGGGGAATAACTATGGCTACACCTTC,CASSLAGNNYGYTF
TRBJ2-7,TRBV7-8,NA,NA,TGTGCCAGCAGCTCCACCTCCTACGAGCAGTACTTC,CASSSTSYEQYF
TRBJ2-7,TRBV6-2/TRBV6-3,NA,NA,TGTGCCAGCAGTTACTTGGGCCCTTACGAGCAGTACTTC,CASSYLGPYEQYF
TRBJ2-7,TRBV28,NA,NA,TGTGCCAGCAGTTTACGTGCTGGACCCCAGTACTTC,CASSLRAGPQYF
TRBJ1-6,TRBV6-5,NA,NA,TGTGCCAGCTGGGCAGATAACTCCTATAATTCACCCCTCCACTTT,CASWADNSYNSPLHF
TRBJ2-7,TRBV5-1,NA,NA,TGCGCCAGCAGCTCCCGGGACGGTGCCTACGAGCAGTACTTC,CASSSRDGAYEQYF
TRBJ1-5,TRBV6-5,NA,NA,TGTGCCAGCAGTCTCGGGACTGGCAATCAGCCCCAGCATTTT,CASSLGTGNQPQHF
TRBJ1-2,TRBV12-3/TRBV12-4,NA,NA,TGTGCCAGCAGTTTAACGATAAACTATGGCTACACCTTC,CASSLTINYGYTF
TRBJ1-2,TRBV4-1,NA,NA,TGCGCCAGCAGCTCGGACCGGGACATCTATGGCTACACCTTC,CASSSDRDIYGYTF
TRBJ1-2,TRBV24-1,NA,NA,TGTGCCACCAGTGATGACAACTATGGCTACACCTTC,CATSDDNYGYTF
TRBJ2-3,TRBV27,TRBD2,once,TGTGCCAGCTCGCAAATCAGGTGGACTAGCGGGAGCTCTAGCACAGATACGCAGTATTTT,CASSQIRWTSGSSSTDTQYF
TRBJ1-2,TRBV29-1,NA,NA,TGCAGCGTTGATTCAGGGGCTGGCTACACCTTC,CSVDSGAGYTF
TRBJ1-1,TRBV30,TRBD1,once,TGTGCCTGGAGTCTCGGGACAGGGGTCACTGAAGCTTTCTTT,CAWSLGTGVTEAFF
TRBJ1-2,TRBV2,NA,NA,TGTGCCAGCAGGGGGCTGAGGGACTTTGGCTATGGCTACACCTTC,CASRGLRDFGYGYTF
TRBJ2-7,TRBV4-2,TRBD1,NA,TGTGCCAGCAGCCAACTCGGACAGGGGGCAAACGAGCAGTACTTC,CASSQLGQGANEQYF
TRBJ2-1,TRBV7-3,TRBD2,NA,TGTGCCAGCAGCTTCGGCAGTACGGGACTAGCGGGACGATACAATGAGCAGTTCTTC,CASSFGSTGLAGRYNEQFF
TRBJ2-3,TRBV5-1,NA,NA,TGCGCCAGCAGCTTGGAGGTAAAGCCCACAGATACGCAGTATTTT,CASSLEVKPTDTQYF
TRBJ1-1,TRBV10-1,TRBD1,NA,TGCGCCAGCAGTGAGTCTCCTGGGACAGGGGGCCTTGAAGCTTTCTTT,CASSESPGTGGLEAFF
TRBJ1-2,TRBV29-1,NA,NA,TGCAGCGTTGAAGAGTCGGCGGGTCTCGTAAATGGCTACACCTTC,CSVEESAGLVNGYTF